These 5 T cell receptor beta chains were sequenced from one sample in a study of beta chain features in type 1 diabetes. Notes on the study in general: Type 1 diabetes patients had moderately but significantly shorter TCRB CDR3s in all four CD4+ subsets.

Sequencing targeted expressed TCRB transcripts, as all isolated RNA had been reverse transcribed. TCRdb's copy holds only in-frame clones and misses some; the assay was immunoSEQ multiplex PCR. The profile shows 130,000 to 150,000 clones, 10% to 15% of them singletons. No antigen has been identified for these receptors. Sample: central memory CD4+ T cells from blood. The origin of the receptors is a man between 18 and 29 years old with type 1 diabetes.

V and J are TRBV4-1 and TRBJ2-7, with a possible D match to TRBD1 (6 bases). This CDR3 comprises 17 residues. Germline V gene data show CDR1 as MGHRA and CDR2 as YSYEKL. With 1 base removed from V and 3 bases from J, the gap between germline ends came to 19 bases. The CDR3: CASSQADLTGNYYEQYF. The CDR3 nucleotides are TGCGCCAGCAGCCAAGCGGACCTGACAGGAAACTACTACGAGCAGTACTTC.

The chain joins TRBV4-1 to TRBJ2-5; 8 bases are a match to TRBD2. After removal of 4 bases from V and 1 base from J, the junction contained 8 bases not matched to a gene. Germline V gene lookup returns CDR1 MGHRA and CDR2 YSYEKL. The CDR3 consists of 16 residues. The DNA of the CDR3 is TGCGCCAGCAGCCGCGCGGGGGGTACCCTCCAAGAGACCCAGTACTTC. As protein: CASSRAGGTLQETQYF.

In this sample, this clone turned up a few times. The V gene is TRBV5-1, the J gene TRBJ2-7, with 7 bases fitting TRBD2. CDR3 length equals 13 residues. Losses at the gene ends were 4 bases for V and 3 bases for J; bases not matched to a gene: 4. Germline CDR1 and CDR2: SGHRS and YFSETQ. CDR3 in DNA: TGCGCCAGCAGCCTCGGGGAGGGCTACGAGCAGTACTTC. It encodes CASSLGEGYEQYF.

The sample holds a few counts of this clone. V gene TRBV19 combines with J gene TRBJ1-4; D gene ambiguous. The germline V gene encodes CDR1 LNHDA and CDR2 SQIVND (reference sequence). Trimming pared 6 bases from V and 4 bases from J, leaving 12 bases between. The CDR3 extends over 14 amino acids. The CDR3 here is CASSNWQNNEKLFF. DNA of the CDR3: TGTGCCAGTAGCAACTGGCAGAATAATGAAAAACTGTTTTTT.

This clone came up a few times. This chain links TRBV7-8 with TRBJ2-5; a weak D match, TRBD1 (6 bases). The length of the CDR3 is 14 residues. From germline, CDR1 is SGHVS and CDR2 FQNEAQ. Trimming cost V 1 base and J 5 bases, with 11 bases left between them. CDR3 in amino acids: CASSLVQGWETQYF. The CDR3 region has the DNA TGTGCCAGCAGCTTAGTGCAGGGGTGGGAGACCCAGTACTTC. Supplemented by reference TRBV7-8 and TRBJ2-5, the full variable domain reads GAGVSQSPRYKVAKRGQDVALRCDPISGHVSLFWYQQALGQGPEFLTYFQNEAQLDKSGLPSDRFFAERPEGSVSTLKIQRTQQEDSAVYLCASSLVQGWETQYFGPGTRLLVL.